The present T cell receptor beta chain was sequenced within a study of T cell responses to AZD1222 COVID-19 vaccine. Study-level points and caveats: Spike-wide vaccine-associated CD4 TCRs dominated at 160-218 and 743-854. Clonal diversity was possibly underestimated, and white British individuals and females predominated among donors.

Data came from immunoSEQ multiplex PCR; TCRdb stores just in-frame clones and leaves some out. The top ten clones hold approximately 3.7% of a sample with roughly 180,000 clones, approximately 90% of them seen once. The germline V gene encodes CDR1 SGDLS and CDR2 YYNGEE. V gave up 2 bases and J gave up 4 bases; unmatched junction bases: 8. This CDR3 contains 16 residues. With regard to this clone: Its antigen remains unidentified.

Sequences were derived from peripheral blood, sampled 28 days after the second AZD1222 dose. This TCR was sampled from an adult who received the AZD1222 COVID-19 vaccine. The chain employs TRBV9 and TRBJ2-5; 10 nucleotides match TRBD2. CDR3 in DNA: TGTGCCAGCAGCGTCGCTAGCGGGAGTTTGGGAGAGACCCAGTACTTC. Its protein product is CASSVASGSLGETQYF.